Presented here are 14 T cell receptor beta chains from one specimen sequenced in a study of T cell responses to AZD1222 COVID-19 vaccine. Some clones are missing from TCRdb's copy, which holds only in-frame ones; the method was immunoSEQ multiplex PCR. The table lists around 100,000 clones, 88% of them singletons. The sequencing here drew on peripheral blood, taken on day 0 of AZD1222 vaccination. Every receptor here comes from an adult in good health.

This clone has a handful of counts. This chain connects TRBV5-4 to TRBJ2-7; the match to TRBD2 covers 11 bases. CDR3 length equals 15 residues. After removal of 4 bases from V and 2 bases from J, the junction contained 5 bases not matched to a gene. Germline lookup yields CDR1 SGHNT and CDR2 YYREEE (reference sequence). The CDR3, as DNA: TGTGCCAGCAGCCTTAGCGGGAGGGTTCCCTACGAGCAGTACTTC. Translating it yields CASSLSGRVPYEQYF. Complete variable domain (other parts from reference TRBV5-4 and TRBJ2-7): ETGVTQSPTHLIKTRGQQVTLRCSSQSGHNTVSWYQQALGQGPQFIFQYYREEENGRGNFPPRFSGLQFPNYSSELNVNALELDDSALYLCASSLSGRVPYEQYFGPGTRLTVT.

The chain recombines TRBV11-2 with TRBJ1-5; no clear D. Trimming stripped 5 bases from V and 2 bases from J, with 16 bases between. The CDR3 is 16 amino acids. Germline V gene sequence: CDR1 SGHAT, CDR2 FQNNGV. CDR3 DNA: TGTGCCAGCAGCCCTAGCGGGGTTACGCGCAATCAGCCCCAGCATTTT. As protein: CASSPSGVTRNQPQHF.

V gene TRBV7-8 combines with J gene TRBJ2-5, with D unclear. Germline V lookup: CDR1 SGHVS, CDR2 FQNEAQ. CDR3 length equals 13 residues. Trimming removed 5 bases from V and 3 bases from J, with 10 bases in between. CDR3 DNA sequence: TGTGCCAGCAGCCGTCACCACAAAGAGACCCAGTACTTC. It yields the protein CASSRHHKETQYF.

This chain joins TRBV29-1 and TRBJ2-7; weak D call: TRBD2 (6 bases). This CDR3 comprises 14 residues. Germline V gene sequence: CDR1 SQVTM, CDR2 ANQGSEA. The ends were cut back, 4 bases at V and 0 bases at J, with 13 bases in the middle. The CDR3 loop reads CSVASTSPSYEQYF. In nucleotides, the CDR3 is TGCAGCGTTGCCTCTACTAGCCCCTCCTACGAGCAGTACTTC.

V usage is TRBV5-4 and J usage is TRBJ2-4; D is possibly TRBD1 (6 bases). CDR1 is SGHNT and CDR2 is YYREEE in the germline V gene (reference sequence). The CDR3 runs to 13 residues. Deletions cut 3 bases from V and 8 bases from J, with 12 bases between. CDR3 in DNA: TGTGCCAGCAGCTCAACAGGGTTTGACATTCAGTACTTC. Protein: CASSSTGFDIQYF.

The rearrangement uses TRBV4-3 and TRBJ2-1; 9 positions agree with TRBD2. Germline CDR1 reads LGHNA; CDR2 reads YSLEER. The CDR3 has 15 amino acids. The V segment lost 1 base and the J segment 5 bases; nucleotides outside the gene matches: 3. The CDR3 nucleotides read TGCGCCAGCAGCCAAGGGTTAGCGGGAGACAATGAGCAGTTCTTC. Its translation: CASSQGLAGDNEQFF.

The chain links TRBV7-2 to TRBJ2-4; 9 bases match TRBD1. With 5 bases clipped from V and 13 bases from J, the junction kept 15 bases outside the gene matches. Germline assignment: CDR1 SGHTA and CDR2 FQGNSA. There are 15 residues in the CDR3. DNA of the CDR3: TGTGCCAGCAGCCAAGACTCCGGGACAGGGCCGAGACAGTACTTC. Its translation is CASSQDSGTGPRQYF.

CDR3 bases: TGTGCCAGCAGCGTAGGGGCGGACCCGGGCCGGGATGAGCAGTTCTTC. This codes for CASSVGADPGRDEQFF. The chain recombines TRBV9 with TRBJ2-1; D remains ambiguous. The germline gives CDR1 SGDLS, CDR2 YYNGEE. V lost 0 bases and J 8 bases, leaving 18 bases between the germline ends. This CDR3 contains 16 residues.

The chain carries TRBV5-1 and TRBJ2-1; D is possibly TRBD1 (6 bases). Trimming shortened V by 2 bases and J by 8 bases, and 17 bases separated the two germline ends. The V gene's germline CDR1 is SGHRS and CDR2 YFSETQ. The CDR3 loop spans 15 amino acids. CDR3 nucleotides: TGCGCCAGCAGCTTACAGGGCGCGCCCCTTTATGAGCAGTTCTTC. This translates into CASSLQGAPLYEQFF.

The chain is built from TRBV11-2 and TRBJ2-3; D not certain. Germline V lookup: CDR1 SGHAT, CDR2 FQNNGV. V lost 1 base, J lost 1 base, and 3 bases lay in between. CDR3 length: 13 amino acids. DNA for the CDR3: TGTGCCAGCAGCTTAGGGGGCACAGATACGCAGTATTTT. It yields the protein CASSLGGTDTQYF.

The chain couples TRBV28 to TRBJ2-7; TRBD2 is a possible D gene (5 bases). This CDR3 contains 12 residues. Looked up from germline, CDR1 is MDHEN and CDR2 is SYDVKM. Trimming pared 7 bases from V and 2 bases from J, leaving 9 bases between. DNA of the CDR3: TGTGCCAGCACCGGGGTAACCTACGAGCAGTACTTC. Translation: CASTGVTYEQYF.

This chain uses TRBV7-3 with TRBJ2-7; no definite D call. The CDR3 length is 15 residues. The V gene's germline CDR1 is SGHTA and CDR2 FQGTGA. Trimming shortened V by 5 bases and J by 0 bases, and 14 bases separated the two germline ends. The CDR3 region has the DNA TGTGCCAGCAGCCCGGGCCCGTCTAGCTCCTACGAGCAGTACTTC. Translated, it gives CASSPGPSSSYEQYF.

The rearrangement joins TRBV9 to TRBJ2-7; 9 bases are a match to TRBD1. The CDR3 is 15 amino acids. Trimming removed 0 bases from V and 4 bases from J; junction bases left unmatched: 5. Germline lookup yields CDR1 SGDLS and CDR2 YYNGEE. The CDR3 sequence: CASSVDRDRDYEQYF. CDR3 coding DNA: TGTGCCAGCAGCGTAGACCGGGACAGGGATTACGAGCAGTACTTC.

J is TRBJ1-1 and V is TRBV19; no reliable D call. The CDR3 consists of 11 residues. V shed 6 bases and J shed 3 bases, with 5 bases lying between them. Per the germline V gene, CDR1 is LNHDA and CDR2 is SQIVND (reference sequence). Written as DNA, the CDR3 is TGTGCCAGTAGGACCTACACTGAAGCTTTCTTT. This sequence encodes CASRTYTEAFF.